Below are 18 T cell receptor beta chains sequenced from a single sample in a study of blood T cell repertoires in COVID-19. Generated by immunoSEQ multiplex PCR, the TCRdb table keeps only in-frame clones and is missing some. The sample holds roughly 97,000 clones; about 87% are singletons and the top ten take about 16%. The sample was peripheral blood. The receptors come from a man in his forties or fifties with acute or convalescent COVID-19.

V is TRBV7-2 and J is TRBJ1-6; the match to TRBD1 covers 8 bases. The V gene end was trimmed by 3 bases and the J gene end by 0 bases; junction bases not matched to a gene: 4. This CDR3 spans 17 amino acids. Germline assignment: CDR1 SGHTA and CDR2 FQGNSA. The CDR3 sequence: CASSFRGLNSYNSPLHF. Here the CDR3 DNA reads TGTGCCAGCAGCTTCAGGGGGCTGAACTCCTATAATTCACCCCTCCACTTT.

This clone appeared a few times. This rearrangement joins TRBV28 to TRBJ2-7; 8 bases are shared with TRBD1. V shed 4 bases and J 9 bases; nucleotides not matched to a gene: 5. This CDR3 is built from 12 residues. Per the germline V gene, CDR1 is MDHEN and CDR2 is SYDVKM. CDR3 in amino acids: CASSSGQVAQYF. The CDR3 DNA sequence: TGTGCCAGCAGTTCGGGACAGGTAGCGCAGTACTTC.

The genes are TRBV10-1 and TRBJ2-1, with a weak D call TRBD1 (5 bases). The CDR3 runs to 15 residues. CDR1 WNHNN and CDR2 SYGVQD come from the germline V gene (reference sequence). V lost 2 bases and J 0 bases, leaving 8 bases between the germline ends. The CDR3 loop reads CASSEDSSSYNEQFF. The CDR3 DNA reads as TGCGCCAGCAGTGAGGACAGTAGCTCCTACAATGAGCAGTTCTTC.

V usage is TRBV21-1 and J usage is TRBJ2-2; the table assigns TRBD1, which was not confirmed against the DNA. TRBV21-1 is a recognized pseudogene. The CDR3 has 21 amino acids. The CDR3 DNA is TGTGCCAGCAGCAAGCGGGGACAGGCCCCTATAGGGCCATCGAACACCGGGGAGCTGTTTTTT. It is translated as CASSKRGQAPIGPSNTGELFF.

The chain combines TRBV5-4 with TRBJ2-2, with D perhaps matching TRBD2 (6 bases). The CDR3 has 14 residues. Germline-derived CDR1 and CDR2 are SGHNT and YYREEE (reference sequence). The V end was cut by 2 bases, the J end by 6 bases, with 11 bases between. CDR3 in DNA: TGTGCCAGCAGCTTTACACGGGACTCCGGGGAGCTGTTTTTT. Its protein is CASSFTRDSGELFF.

This chain links TRBV30 with TRBJ2-1; TRBD2 matches at 9 bases. Germline V gene data show CDR1 as GTSNPN and CDR2 as SVGIG (reference sequence). The CDR3 loop spans 16 amino acids. The trim removed 3 bases at V and 1 base at J, leaving 7 bases unmatched. CDR3 in amino acids: CAWRGLAGLSYNEQFF. The CDR3 coding sequence is TGTGCCTGGAGGGGCCTAGCGGGACTGTCCTACAATGAGCAGTTCTTC.

V gene TRBV14 combines with J gene TRBJ1-1; no definite D call. In germline, CDR1 is SGHDN, CDR2 FVKESK. V was shortened by 2 bases and J by 1 base, with 11 bases between the two germline ends. This CDR3 contains 15 residues. The CDR3 spells CASSQPGRGNTEAFF. In DNA, the CDR3 is TGTGCCAGCAGCCAACCTGGACGGGGGAACACTGAAGCTTTCTTT.

The chain carries TRBV21-1 and TRBJ2-1; the listed D gene, TRBD2, was not tested against the DNA. TRBV21-1 is shown as a pseudogene. The CDR3 is 14 amino acids. In nucleotides, the CDR3 is TGTGCCAGCCGTGAGGCTAGCGGGGCCCATGAGCAGTTCTTC. Its translation is CASREASGAHEQFF.

This clone was seen a handful of times. V is TRBV7-8 and J is TRBJ2-1, with 11 bases aligning to TRBD2. The CDR3 runs 16 residues. The J segment lost 4 bases and the V segment lost 3 bases, leaving 5 bases of the junction unmatched. CDR1 is SGHVS and CDR2 is FQNEAQ in the germline V gene. The CDR3 DNA follows: TGTGCCAGCAGCTTGACTAGCGGGATAAGGTACAATGAGCAGTTCTTC. Protein sequence: CASSLTSGIRYNEQFF.

The chain carries TRBV27 and TRBJ2-5; TRBD2 matches 10 bases. Germline CDR1 MNHEY, CDR2 SMNVEV (reference sequence). J lost 3 bases, V lost 5 bases, and 3 bases had no gene match. CDR3 length: 14 amino acids. CDR3 coding DNA: TGTGCCAGCAGTAGAGGGACTAGCGAAGAGACCCAGTACTTC. Residues: CASSRGTSEETQYF.

The chain employs TRBV19 and TRBJ1-2; the D is unclear. The CDR3 extends over 15 amino acids. Trimming shortened V by 4 bases and J by 3 bases, and 15 bases separated the two germline ends. Per germline, CDR1 LNHDA and CDR2 SQIVND (reference sequence). DNA for the CDR3: TGTGCCAGTAGTAGTCGGACGCCCGGGGACTATGGCTACACCTTC. This encodes CASSSRTPGDYGYTF.

This sequence joins TRBV28 and TRBJ2-7; 9 bases align to TRBD1. The CDR3 totals 13 residues. The germline V gene encodes CDR1 MDHEN and CDR2 SYDVKM. J was trimmed by 3 bases and V by 7 bases; bases with no gene match: 4. The CDR3: CASTTTGGYEQYF. Written as DNA, the CDR3 is TGTGCCAGCACTACGACAGGGGGCTACGAGCAGTACTTC.

This chain links TRBV5-1 with TRBJ2-6; D is unclear. V was trimmed by 0 bases and J by 6 bases, leaving 7 bases between them. This CDR3 has 14 residues. Germline CDR1 and CDR2: SGHRS and YFSETQ. CDR3: CASSLGLEANVLTF. The DNA of the CDR3 is TGCGCCAGCAGCTTGGGGCTTGAGGCCAACGTCCTGACTTTC.

The chain is built from TRBV28 and TRBJ2-5, with TRBD1 matching over 11 bases. Trimming cost V 5 bases and J 5 bases; bases outside gene matches: 7. Looked up from germline, CDR1 is MDHEN and CDR2 is SYDVKM. The CDR3 loop spans 15 amino acids. The CDR3 DNA reads as TGTGCCAGCAGTCGGACAGGGGGCTATATGGAGACCCAGTACTTC. Its translation: CASSRTGGYMETQYF.

This chain connects TRBV10-2 to TRBJ2-1, with 12 bases that match TRBD2. CDR1 is WSHSY and CDR2 is SAAADI in the germline V gene. J was trimmed by 7 bases and V by 6 bases; bases with no gene match: 4. The length of the CDR3 is 14 residues. As DNA, the CDR3 is TGCGCCAGCAGAAGACTAGCGGGAGCTAATGAGCAGTTCTTC. Amino acids: CASRRLAGANEQFF.

CDR3 residues: CASSPVPNYNEQFF. CDR3 coding DNA: TGTGCCAGCAGCCCGGTTCCAAACTACAATGAGCAGTTCTTC. The chain couples TRBV5-4 to TRBJ2-1; D uncertain. The CDR3 covers 14 residues. Deletions cut 4 bases from V and 3 bases from J, with 11 bases between. The germline CDR1 and CDR2 sequences are SGHNT and YYREEE (reference sequence).

This clone was counted once. The chain joins TRBV29-1 to TRBJ2-1; 10 positions agree with TRBD1. The V gene end was trimmed by 6 bases and the J gene end by 4 bases; junction bases not matched to a gene: 9. Germline CDR1 SQVTM, CDR2 ANQGSEA. CDR3 length: 15 amino acids. The chain's CDR3 is CSVRQGARKYNEQFF. The DNA of the CDR3 is TGCAGCGTCCGACAGGGGGCACGAAAATACAATGAGCAGTTCTTC.

The chain recombines TRBV12-5 with TRBJ2-1, with a possible D match to TRBD2 (6 bases). The CDR3 spans 17 residues. In germline, CDR1 is LGHNT, CDR2 FRNRAP. Trimming stripped 1 base from V and 4 bases from J, with 17 bases between. The CDR3 loop reads CASGLGSSDPRYNEQFF. In DNA form, the CDR3 reads TGTGCTAGTGGTTTGGGGTCTAGCGACCCGCGATACAATGAGCAGTTCTTC. The full variable domain, rest sourced from reference TRBV12-5 and TRBJ2-1, is DARVTQTPRHKVTEMGQEVTMRCQPILGHNTVFWYRQTMMQGLELLAYFRNRAPLDDSGMPKDRFSAEMPDATLATLKIQPSEPRDSAVYFCASGLGSSDPRYNEQFFGPGTRLTVL.